Below are 7 T cell receptor beta chains sequenced from a single sample in a study of T cells expressing NK-cell markers. TCRdb re-called the 5' RACE reads; one entry per CDR3 protein, DNA not given. The repertoire shows about 370,000 distinct CDR3 sequences; the top ten hold approximately 11%. What was sequenced was blood T cells: a sorted CD56 or NKG2C T cell subset, CD4+ or CD8+ T cells, or bulk PBMC T cells (not recorded which). The receptors here all came from a woman aged 50 to 60 in good health.

This rearrangement joins TRBV24-1 to TRBJ2-5; TCRdb's assignment of TRBD1 cannot be checked, as there is no DNA. CDR1 and CDR2 from the germline V gene are KGHDR and SFDVKD. CDR3 length equals 15 residues. The CDR3 spells CATSEPRGLGETQYF.

V is TRBV20-1 and J is TRBJ2-7; the D gene TCRdb calls, TRBD2, cannot be checked with no DNA. The CDR3 totals 15 residues. Germline loops: CDR1 DFQATT, CDR2 SNEGSKA (reference sequence). Here the CDR3 reads CSASGRLAGSYEQYF.

This chain joins TRBV12-3 or TRBV12-4 and TRBJ2-3. This CDR3 region has 11 residues. CDR3 protein: CASSPQDTQYF.

The rearrangement links TRBV15 to TRBJ2-7. Per the germline V gene, CDR1 is LNHNV and CDR2 is YYDKDF (reference sequence). This CDR3 comprises 14 residues. CDR3 region: CATSRDPLSYEQYF.

This sequence joins TRBV27 and TRBJ1-2; TCRdb names TRBD1, which stays unverified in the absence of DNA. This CDR3 has 14 amino acids. Germline CDR1 is MNHEY and CDR2 is SMNVEV (reference sequence). The CDR3 region is CASSPLGADYGYTF.

The chain recombines TRBV5-1 with TRBJ2-7; with no DNA, the TCRdb D assignment of TRBD2 cannot be verified. In germline, CDR1 is SGHRS, CDR2 YFSETQ. The CDR3 has 16 amino acids. The CDR3 region is CASSPEYPTADYEQYF.

The chain couples TRBV20-1 to TRBJ1-1; TCRdb selects TRBD1, and the lack of DNA leaves this call unchecked. The germline V gene has CDR1 DFQATT and CDR2 SNEGSKA (reference sequence). This CDR3 is built from 15 residues. CDR3 sequence: CSARDPLQGDTEAFF.